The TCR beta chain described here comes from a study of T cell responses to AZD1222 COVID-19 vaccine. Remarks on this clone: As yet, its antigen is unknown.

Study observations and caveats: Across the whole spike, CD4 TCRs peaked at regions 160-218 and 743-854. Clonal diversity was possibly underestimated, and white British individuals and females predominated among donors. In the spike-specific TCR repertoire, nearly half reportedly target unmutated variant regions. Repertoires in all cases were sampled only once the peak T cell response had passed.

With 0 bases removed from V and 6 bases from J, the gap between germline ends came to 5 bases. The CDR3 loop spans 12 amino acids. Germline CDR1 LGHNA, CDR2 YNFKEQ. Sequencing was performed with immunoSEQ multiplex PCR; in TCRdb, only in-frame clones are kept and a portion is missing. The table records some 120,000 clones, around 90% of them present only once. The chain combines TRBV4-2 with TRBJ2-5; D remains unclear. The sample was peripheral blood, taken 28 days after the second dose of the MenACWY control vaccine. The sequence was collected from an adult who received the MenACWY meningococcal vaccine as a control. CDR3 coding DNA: TGTGCCAGCAGCCAAGATGTGCAGACCCAGTACTTC. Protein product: CASSQDVQTQYF.